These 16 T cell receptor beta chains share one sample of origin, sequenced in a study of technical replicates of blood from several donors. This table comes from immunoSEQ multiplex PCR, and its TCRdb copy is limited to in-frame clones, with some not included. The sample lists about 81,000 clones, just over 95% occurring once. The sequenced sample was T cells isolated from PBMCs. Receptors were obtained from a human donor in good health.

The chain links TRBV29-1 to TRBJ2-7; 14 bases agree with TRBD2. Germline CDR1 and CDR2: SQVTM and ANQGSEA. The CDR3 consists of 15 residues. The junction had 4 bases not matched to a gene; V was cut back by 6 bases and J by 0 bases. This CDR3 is CSVSGTSGSSYEQYF. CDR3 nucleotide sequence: TGCAGCGTCTCTGGGACTAGCGGGAGCTCCTACGAGCAGTACTTC.

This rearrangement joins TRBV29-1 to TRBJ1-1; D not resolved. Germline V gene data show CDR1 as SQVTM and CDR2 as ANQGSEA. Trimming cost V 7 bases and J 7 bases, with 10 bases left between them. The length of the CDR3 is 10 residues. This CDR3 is CSALQVEAFF. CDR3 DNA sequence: TGCAGCGCCCTGCAGGTTGAAGCTTTCTTT.

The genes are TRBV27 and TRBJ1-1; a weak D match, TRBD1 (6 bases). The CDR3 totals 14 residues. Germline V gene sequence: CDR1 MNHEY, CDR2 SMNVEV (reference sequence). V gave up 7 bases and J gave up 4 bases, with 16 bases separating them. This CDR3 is CASIVGGGGTEAFF. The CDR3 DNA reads TGTGCCAGCATAGTAGGGGGAGGGGGCACTGAAGCTTTCTTT.

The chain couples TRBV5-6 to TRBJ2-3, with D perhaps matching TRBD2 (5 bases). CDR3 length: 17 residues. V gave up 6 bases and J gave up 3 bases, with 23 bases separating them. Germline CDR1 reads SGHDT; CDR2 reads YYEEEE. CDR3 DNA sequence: TGTGCCAGCACCTGGTTCCTAGCAGAAAAAGTAACAGATACGCAGTATTTT. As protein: CASTWFLAEKVTDTQYF.

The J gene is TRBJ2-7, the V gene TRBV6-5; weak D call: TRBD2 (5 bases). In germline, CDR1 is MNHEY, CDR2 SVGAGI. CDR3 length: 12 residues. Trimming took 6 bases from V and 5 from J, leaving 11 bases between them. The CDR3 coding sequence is TGTGCCAGCAGGAGGGAGAATAACGAGCAGTACTTC. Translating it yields CASRRENNEQYF.

Here the CDR3 reads CASSWTSGSYEQYF. The CDR3 DNA follows: TGTGCCAGCAGTTGGACTAGCGGGTCCTACGAGCAGTACTTC. This chain joins TRBV27 and TRBJ2-7; TRBD2 matches at 11 bases. The trim removed 4 bases at V and 1 base at J, leaving 0 bases unmatched. CDR1 is MNHEY, CDR2 SMNVEV, per germline (reference sequence). This CDR3 comprises 14 residues.

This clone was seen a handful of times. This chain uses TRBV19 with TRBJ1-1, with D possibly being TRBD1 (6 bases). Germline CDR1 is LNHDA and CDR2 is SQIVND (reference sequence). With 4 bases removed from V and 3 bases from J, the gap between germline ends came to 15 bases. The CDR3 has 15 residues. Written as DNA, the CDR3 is TGTGCCAGTAGTAAGGCAACAGGGTTCTACACTGAAGCTTTCTTT. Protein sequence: CASSKATGFYTEAFF. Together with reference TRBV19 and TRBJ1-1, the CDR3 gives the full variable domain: DGGITQSPKYLFRKEGQNVTLSCEQNLNHDAMYWYRQDPGQGLRLIYYSQIVNDFQKGDIAEGYSVSREKKESFPLTVTSAQKNPTAFYLCASSKATGFYTEAFFGQGTRLTVV.

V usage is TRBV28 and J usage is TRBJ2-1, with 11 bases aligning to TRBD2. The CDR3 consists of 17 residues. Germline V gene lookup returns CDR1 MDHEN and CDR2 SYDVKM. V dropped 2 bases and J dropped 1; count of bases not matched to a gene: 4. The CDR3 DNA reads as TGTGCCAGCAGTTTAAATCGACTAGCGGGGTCCTACAATGAGCAGTTCTTC. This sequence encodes CASSLNRLAGSYNEQFF. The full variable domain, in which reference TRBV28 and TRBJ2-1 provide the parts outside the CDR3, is DVKVTQSSRYLVKRTGEKVFLECVQDMDHENMFWYRQDPGLGLRLIYFSYDVKMKEKGDIPEGYSVSREKKERFSLILESASTNQTSMYLCASSLNRLAGSYNEQFFGPGTRLTVL.

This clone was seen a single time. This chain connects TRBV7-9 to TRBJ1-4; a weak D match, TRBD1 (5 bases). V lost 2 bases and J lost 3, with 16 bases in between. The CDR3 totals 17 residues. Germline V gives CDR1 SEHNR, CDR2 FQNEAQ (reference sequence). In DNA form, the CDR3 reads TGTGCCAGCAGCTTATCCAGGGTCGGGGGTGCTAATGAAAAACTGTTTTTT. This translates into CASSLSRVGGANEKLFF.

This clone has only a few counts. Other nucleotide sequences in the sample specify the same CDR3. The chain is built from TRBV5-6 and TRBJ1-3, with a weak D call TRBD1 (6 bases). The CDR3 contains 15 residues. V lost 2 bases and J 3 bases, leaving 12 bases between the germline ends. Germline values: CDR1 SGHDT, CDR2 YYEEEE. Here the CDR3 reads CASSLLDRDGNTIYF. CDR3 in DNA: TGTGCCAGCAGCTTACTGGACAGAGATGGAAACACCATATATTTT.

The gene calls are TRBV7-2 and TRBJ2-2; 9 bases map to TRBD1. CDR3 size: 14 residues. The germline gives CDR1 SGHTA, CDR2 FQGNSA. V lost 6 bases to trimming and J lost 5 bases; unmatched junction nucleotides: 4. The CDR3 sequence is CASRPGQGTGELFF. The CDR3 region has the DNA TGTGCCAGCAGACCCGGACAGGGGACCGGGGAGCTGTTTTTT.

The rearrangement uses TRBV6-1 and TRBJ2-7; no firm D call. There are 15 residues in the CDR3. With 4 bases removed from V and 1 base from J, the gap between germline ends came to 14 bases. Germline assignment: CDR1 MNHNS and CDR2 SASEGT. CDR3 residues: CASSGGEIISYEQYF. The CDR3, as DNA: TGTGCCAGCAGTGGAGGTGAGATAATATCCTACGAGCAGTACTTC.

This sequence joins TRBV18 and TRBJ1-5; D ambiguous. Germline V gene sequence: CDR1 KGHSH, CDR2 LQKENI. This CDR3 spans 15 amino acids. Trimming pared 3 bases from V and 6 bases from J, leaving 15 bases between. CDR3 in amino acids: CASSPGRRLLQPQHF. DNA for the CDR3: TGTGCCAGCTCACCGGGCAGAAGACTACTTCAGCCCCAGCATTTT.

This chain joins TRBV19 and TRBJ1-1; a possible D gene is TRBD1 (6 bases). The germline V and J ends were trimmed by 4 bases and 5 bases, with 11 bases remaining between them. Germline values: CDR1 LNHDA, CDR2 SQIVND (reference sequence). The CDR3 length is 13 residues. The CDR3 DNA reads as TGTGCCAGTAGTAAACAGGGAAGAACTGAAGCTTTCTTT. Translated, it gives CASSKQGRTEAFF.

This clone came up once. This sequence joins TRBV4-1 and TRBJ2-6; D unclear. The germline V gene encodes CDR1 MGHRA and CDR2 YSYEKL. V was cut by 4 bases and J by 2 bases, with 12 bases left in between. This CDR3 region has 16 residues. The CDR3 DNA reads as TGCGCCAGCAGCCCTAAACCCCTTGCTGGGGCCAACGTCCTGACTTTC. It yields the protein CASSPKPLAGANVLTF.

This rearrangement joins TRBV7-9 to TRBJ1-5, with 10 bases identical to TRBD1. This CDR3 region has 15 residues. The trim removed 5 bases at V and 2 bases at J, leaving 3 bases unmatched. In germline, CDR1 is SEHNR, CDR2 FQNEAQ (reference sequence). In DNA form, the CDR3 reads TGTGCCAGCAGCCGAGGACAGGGGGGCAATCAGCCCCAGCATTTT. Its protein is CASSRGQGGNQPQHF.